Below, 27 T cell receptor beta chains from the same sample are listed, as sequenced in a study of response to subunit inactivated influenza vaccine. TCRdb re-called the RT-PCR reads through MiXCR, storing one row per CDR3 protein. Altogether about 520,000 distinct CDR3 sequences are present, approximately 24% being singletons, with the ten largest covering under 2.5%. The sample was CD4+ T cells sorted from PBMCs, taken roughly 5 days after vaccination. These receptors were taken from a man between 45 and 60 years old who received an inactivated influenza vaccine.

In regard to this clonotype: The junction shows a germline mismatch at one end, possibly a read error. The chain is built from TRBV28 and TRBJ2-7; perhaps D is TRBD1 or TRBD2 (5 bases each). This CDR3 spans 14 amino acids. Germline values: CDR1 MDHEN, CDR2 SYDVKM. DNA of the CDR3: TGTGCCAGCAGTGGATACACCGGGGCCCTAAACTTAGGATTC. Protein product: CASSGYTGALNLGF.

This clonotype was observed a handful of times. CDR3 sequence: CASVRTSGSYEQYF. In nucleotides, the CDR3 is TGTGCCAGCGTCAGGACTAGCGGTTCCTACGAGCAGTACTTC. The chain is built from TRBV6-2 or TRBV6-3 and TRBJ2-7; 10 bases agree with TRBD2. Germline CDR1 reads MNHEY; CDR2 reads SVGEGT. V shed 8 bases, J shed 1 base, and the junction held 5 bases outside the gene matches. The CDR3 sequence is 14 residues long.

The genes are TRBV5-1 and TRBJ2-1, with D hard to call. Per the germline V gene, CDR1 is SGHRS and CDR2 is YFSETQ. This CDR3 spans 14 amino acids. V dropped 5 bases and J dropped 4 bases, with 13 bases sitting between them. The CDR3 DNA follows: TGCGCCAGCAGTGACCCCTGGGGATACAATGAGCAGTTCTTC. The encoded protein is CASSDPWGYNEQFF.

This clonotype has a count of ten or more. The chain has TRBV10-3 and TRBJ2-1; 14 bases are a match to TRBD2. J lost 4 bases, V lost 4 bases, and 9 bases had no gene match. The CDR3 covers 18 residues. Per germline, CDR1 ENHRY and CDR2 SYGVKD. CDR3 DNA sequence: TGTGCCATCAGTGGGAGAGGACTAGCGGGGGGAGTTTACAATGAGCAGTTCTTC. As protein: CAISGRGLAGGVYNEQFF.

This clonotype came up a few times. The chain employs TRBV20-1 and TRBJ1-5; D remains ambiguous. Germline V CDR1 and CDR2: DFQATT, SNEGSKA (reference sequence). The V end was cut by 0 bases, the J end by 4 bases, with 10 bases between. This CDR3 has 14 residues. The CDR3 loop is CSARDPYRNQPQHF. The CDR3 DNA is TGCAGTGCTAGAGATCCCTACCGAAATCAGCCCCAGCATTTT.

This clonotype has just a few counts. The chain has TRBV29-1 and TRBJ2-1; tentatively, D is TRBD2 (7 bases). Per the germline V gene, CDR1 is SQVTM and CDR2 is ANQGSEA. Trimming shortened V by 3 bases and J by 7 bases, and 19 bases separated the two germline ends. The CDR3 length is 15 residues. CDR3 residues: CSVDSGGNGVNEQFF. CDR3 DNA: TGCAGCGTTGATTCGGGGGGCAATGGGGTTAATGAGCAGTTCTTC.

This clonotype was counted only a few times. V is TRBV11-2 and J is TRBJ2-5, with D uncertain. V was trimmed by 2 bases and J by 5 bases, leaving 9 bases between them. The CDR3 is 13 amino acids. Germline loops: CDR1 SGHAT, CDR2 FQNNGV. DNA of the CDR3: TGTGCCAGCAGCTTATCCCAAGGGGAGACCCAGTACTTC. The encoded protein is CASSLSQGETQYF.

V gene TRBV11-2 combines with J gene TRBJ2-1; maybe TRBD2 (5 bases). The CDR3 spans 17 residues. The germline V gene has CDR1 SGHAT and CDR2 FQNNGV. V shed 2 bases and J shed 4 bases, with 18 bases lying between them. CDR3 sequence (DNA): TGTGCCAGCAGCTTAACTCAAACTAGTCCTGGATACAATGAGCAGTTCTTC. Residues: CASSLTQTSPGYNEQFF.

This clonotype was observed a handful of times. CDR3 nucleotide sequence: TGTGCCAGCAGTTACTCGCAGGGGGCGTATTCACCCCTCCACTTT. This translates into CASSYSQGAYSPLHF. V and J are TRBV6-5 and TRBJ1-6, with 8 bases lining up with TRBD1. With 0 bases clipped from V and 8 bases from J, the junction kept 3 bases outside the gene matches. Germline loops: CDR1 MNHEY, CDR2 SVGAGI. The CDR3 has 15 amino acids.

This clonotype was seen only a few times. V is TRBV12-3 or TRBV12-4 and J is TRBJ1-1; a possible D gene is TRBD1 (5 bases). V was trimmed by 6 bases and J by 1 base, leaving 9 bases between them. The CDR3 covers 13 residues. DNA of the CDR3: TGTGCCAGCAGACGGGACCCGAACACTGAAGCTTTCTTT. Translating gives CASRRDPNTEAFF.

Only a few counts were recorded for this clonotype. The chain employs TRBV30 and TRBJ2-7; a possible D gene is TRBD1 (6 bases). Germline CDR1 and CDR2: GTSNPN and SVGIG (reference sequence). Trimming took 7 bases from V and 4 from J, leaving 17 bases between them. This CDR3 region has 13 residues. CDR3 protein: CASYRDTGYEQYF. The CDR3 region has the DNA TGTGCCTCCTACCGGGACACCGGGTACGAGCAGTACTTC.

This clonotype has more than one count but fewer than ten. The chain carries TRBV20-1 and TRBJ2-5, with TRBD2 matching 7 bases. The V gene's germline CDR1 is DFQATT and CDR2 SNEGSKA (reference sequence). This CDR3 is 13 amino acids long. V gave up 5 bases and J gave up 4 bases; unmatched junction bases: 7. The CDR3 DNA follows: TGCAGTGCTCTTGGGGAGGGGATAGAGACCCAGTACTTC. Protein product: CSALGEGIETQYF.

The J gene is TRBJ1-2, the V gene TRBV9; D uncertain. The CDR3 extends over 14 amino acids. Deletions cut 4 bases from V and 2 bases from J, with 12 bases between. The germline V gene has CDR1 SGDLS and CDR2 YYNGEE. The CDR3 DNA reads TGTGCCAGCAGCACCTCGACGAGGAACTATGGCTACACCTTC. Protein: CASSTSTRNYGYTF.

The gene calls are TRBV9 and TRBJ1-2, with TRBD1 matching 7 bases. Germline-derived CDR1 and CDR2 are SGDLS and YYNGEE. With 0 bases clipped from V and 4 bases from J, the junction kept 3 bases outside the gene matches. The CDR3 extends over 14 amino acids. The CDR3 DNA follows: TGTGCCAGCAGCGTAGAGGGACAGATCTATGGCTACACCTTC. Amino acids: CASSVEGQIYGYTF.

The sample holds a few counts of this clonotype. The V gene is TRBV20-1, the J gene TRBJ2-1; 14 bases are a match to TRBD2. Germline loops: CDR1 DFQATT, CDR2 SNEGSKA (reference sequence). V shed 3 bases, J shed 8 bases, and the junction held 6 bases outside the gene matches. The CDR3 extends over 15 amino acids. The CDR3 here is CSARGTSGSFDEQFF. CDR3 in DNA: TGCAGTGCTAGGGGGACTAGCGGGAGCTTCGATGAGCAGTTCTTC.

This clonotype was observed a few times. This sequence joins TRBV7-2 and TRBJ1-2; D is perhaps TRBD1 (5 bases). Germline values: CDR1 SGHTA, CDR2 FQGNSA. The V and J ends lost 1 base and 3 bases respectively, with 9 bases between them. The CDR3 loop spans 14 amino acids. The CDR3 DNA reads TGTGCCAGCAGCTTAGTGGTCAGGGACTATGGCTACACCTTC. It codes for CASSLVVRDYGYTF.

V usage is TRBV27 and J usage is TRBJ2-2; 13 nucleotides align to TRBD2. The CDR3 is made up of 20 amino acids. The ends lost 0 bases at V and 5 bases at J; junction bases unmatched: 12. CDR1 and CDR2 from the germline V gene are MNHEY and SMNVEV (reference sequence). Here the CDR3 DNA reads TGTGCCAGCAGTTTATCGGGTCGGGTGAGGACTAGCGGGAGAACCGGGGAGCTGTTTTTT. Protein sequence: CASSLSGRVRTSGRTGELFF.

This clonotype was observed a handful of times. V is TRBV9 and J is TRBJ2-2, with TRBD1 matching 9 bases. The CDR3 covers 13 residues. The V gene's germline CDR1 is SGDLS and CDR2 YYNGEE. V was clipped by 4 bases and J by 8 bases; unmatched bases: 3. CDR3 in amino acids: CASSPDRGGELFF. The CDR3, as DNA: TGTGCCAGCAGCCCGGACAGGGGTGGGGAGCTGTTTTTT. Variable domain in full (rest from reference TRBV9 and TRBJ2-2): DSGVTQTPKHLITATGQRVTLRCSPRSGDLSVYWYQQSLDQGLQFLIQYYNGEERAKGNILERFSAQQFPDLHSELNLSSLELGDSALYFCASSPDRGGELFFGEGSRLTVL.

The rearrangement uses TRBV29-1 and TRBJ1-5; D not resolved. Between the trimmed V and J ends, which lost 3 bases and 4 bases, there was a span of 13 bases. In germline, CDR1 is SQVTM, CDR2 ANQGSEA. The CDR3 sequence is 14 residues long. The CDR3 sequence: CSVETRTTNQPQHF. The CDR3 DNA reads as TGCAGCGTTGAGACGCGGACGACTAATCAGCCCCAGCATTTT.

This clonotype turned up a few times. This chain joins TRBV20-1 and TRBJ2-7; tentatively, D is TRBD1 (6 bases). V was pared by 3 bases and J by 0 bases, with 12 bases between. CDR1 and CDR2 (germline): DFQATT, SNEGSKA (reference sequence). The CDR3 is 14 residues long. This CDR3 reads CSASRGHLSYEQYF. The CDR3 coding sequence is TGCAGTGCTAGTAGGGGACACCTCTCCTACGAGCAGTACTTC.

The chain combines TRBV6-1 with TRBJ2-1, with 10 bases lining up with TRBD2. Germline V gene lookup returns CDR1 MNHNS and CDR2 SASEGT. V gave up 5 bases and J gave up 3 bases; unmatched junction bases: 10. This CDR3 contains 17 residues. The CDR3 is CASSPLRLAGLYNEQFF. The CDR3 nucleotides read TGTGCCAGCAGTCCCCTAAGACTAGCGGGCCTCTACAATGAGCAGTTCTTC.

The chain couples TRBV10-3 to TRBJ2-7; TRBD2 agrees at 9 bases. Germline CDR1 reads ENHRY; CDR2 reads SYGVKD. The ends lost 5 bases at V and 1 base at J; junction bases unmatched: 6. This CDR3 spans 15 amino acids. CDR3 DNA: TGTGCCATCAGTCCCTATAGCGGGGGTTCCTACGAGCAGTACTTC. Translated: CAISPYSGGSYEQYF.

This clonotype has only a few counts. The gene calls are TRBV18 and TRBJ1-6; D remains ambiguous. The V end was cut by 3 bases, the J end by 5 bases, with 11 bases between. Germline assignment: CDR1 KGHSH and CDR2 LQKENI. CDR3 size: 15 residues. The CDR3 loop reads CASSPYGGNNSPLHF. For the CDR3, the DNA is TGTGCCAGCTCACCTTATGGCGGGAATAATTCACCCCTCCACTTT.

As DNA, the CDR3 is TGCAGTGCTAGAGGGCGACTAGCGGGCGACTACGAGCAGTACTTC. It specifies CSARGRLAGDYEQYF. The genes are TRBV20-1 and TRBJ2-7; 10 bases are a match to TRBD2. This CDR3 is built from 15 residues. Germline CDR1 is DFQATT and CDR2 is SNEGSKA (reference sequence). The V segment lost 1 base and the J segment 3 bases; nucleotides outside the gene matches: 6.

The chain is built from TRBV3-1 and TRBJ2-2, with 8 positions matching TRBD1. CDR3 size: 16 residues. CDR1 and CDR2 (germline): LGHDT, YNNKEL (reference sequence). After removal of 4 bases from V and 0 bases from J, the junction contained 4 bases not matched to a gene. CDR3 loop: CASSLGTGANTGELFF. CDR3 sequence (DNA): TGTGCCAGCAGCCTCGGGACAGGCGCGAACACCGGGGAGCTGTTTTTT.

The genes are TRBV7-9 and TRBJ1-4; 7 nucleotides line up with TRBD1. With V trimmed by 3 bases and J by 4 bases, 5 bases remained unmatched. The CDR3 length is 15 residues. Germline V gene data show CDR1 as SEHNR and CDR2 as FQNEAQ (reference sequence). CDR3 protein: CASSLDQGDNEKLFF. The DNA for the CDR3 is TGTGCCAGCAGCTTGGATCAGGGGGATAATGAAAAACTGTTTTTT.

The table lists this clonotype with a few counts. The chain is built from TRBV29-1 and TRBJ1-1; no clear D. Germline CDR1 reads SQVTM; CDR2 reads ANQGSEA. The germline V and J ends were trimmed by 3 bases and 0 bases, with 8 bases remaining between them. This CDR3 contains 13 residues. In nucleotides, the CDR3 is TGCAGCGTTGATTCGCGTGTGAACACTGAAGCTTTCTTT. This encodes CSVDSRVNTEAFF.